This passage covers 30 T cell receptor beta chains from one sample sequenced in a study of blood T cell repertoires in COVID-19. Some clones are missing from TCRdb's copy, which holds only in-frame ones; the method was immunoSEQ multiplex PCR. The data show 250,000 to 300,000 clones, approximately 88% seen once. Input material: peripheral blood. These receptor sequences come from a woman between 65 and 79 years old with COVID-19, enrolled during active disease.

This rearrangement joins TRBV6-4 to TRBJ2-7; D is unclear. Trimming stripped 4 bases from V and 2 bases from J, with 15 bases between. CDR1 and CDR2 (germline): MRHNA, SNTAGT. There are 15 residues in the CDR3. The CDR3 coding sequence is TGTGCCAGCAGTGCCGAACCGACACCGCCCTACGAGCAGTACTTC. Its protein is CASSAEPTPPYEQYF.

V and J are TRBV6-6 and TRBJ1-2; D is unclear. Trimming took off 6 bases at V and 1 base at J, with 12 bases between the two ends. This CDR3 comprises 14 residues. Looked up from germline, CDR1 is MNHNY and CDR2 is SVGAGI (reference sequence). DNA for the CDR3: TGTGCCAGCAGCGTCGACTGGAGTAACTATGGCTACACCTTC. Amino acid sequence: CASSVDWSNYGYTF.

The chain couples TRBV30 to TRBJ2-7; 8 bases map to TRBD2. This CDR3 is 14 amino acids long. After removal of 3 bases from V and 2 bases from J, the junction contained 6 bases not matched to a gene. From germline, CDR1 is GTSNPN and CDR2 SVGIG (reference sequence). CDR3 nucleotide sequence: TGTGCCTGGAGCGCCGGGGGGGGGCCCTACGAGCAGTACTTC. Protein: CAWSAGGGPYEQYF.

This clone was detected only once. The chain couples TRBV7-8 to TRBJ1-1; 10 bases match TRBD1. Per germline, CDR1 SGHVS and CDR2 FQNEAQ. The CDR3 has 17 amino acids. V shed 2 bases and J 6 bases; nucleotides not matched to a gene: 12. As DNA, the CDR3 is TGTGCCAGCAGCTTACGGACAGGGGGATCCACATCCTCTGAAGCTTTCTTT. This encodes CASSLRTGGSTSSEAFF. Drawing the rest from reference TRBV7-8 and TRBJ1-1, the complete variable domain is GAGVSQSPRYKVAKRGQDVALRCDPISGHVSLFWYQQALGQGPEFLTYFQNEAQLDKSGLPSDRFFAERPEGSVSTLKIQRTQQEDSAVYLCASSLRTGGSTSSEAFFGQGTRLTVV.

This clone came up a few times. The gene calls are TRBV6-5 and TRBJ2-1; TRBD2 matches at 11 bases. Per germline, CDR1 MNHEY and CDR2 SVGAGI. V gave up 5 bases and J gave up 6 bases; unmatched junction bases: 3. The CDR3 extends over 14 amino acids. The CDR3 loop is CASSTGLAGNEQFF. For the CDR3, the DNA is TGTGCCAGCAGTACAGGACTAGCGGGCAATGAGCAGTTCTTC.

This chain connects TRBV5-1 to TRBJ1-1, with TRBD1 identical over 8 bases. Per the germline V gene, CDR1 is SGHRS and CDR2 is YFSETQ. The CDR3 contains 16 residues. V lost 4 bases and J lost 5; bases outside the gene matches: 13. CDR3 sequence reads: CASSEYSGTGGTEAFF. The CDR3 DNA is TGCGCCAGCAGCGAATATTCCGGGACAGGAGGTACTGAAGCTTTCTTT.

The chain recombines TRBV14 with TRBJ1-2; D ambiguous. Germline assignment: CDR1 SGHDN and CDR2 FVKESK. This CDR3 spans 12 amino acids. The germline V and J ends were trimmed by 5 bases and 4 bases, with 8 bases remaining between them. In DNA form, the CDR3 reads TGTGCCAGCAGCGTACAGAGCTATGGCTACACCTTC. It encodes CASSVQSYGYTF.

The V call is TRBV15, the J call TRBJ1-2; 7 nucleotides match TRBD1. The CDR3 contains 15 residues. CDR1 and CDR2 from the germline V gene are LNHNV and YYDKDF (reference sequence). J lost 12 bases, V lost 0 bases, and 13 bases had no gene match. The CDR3 region is CATSREGRGQKIHTF. Here the CDR3 DNA reads TGTGCCACCAGCAGAGAGGGGCGGGGACAGAAGATCCACACCTTC.

This clone was counted a single time. The chain uses TRBV30 and TRBJ2-1; TRBD2 aligns across 7 bases. Per the germline V gene, CDR1 is GTSNPN and CDR2 is SVGIG (reference sequence). This CDR3 has 15 amino acids. V trimming: 4 bases; J trimming: 7 bases; junction bases outside the gene matches: 13. This CDR3 is CAWINPSGNANEQFF. The CDR3 DNA sequence: TGTGCCTGGATTAATCCCAGCGGGAATGCTAATGAGCAGTTCTTC.

This rearrangement joins TRBV6-1 to TRBJ1-2; D gene ambiguous. The CDR3 runs 15 residues. CDR1 and CDR2 from the germline V gene are MNHNS and SASEGT. V lost 1 base and J 4 bases, leaving 13 bases between the germline ends. The CDR3 DNA is TGTGCCAGCAGTGAAGGGAGTTCCGGGGTCTATGGCTACACCTTC. Translation: CASSEGSSGVYGYTF.

The V and J genes are TRBV7-8 and TRBJ2-7, with 9 bases fitting TRBD1. V gave up 4 bases and J gave up 4 bases; unmatched junction bases: 11. CDR1 is SGHVS and CDR2 is FQNEAQ in the germline V gene. This CDR3 spans 16 amino acids. The CDR3: CASSSRQGGTSYEQYF. In nucleotides, the CDR3 is TGTGCCAGCAGCTCCCGACAGGGGGGGACGTCTTACGAGCAGTACTTC.

The V call is TRBV10-3, the J call TRBJ2-7, with 9 bases lining up with TRBD2. CDR1 ENHRY and CDR2 SYGVKD come from the germline V gene. The CDR3 runs 12 residues. For the CDR3, the DNA is TGTATTAGCGGGAGCTCTCTCTACGAGCAGTACTTC. Residues: CISGSSLYEQYF.

This chain connects TRBV6-5 to TRBJ1-3; a possible D gene is TRBD1 (5 bases). The CDR3 is made up of 14 amino acids. Looked up from germline, CDR1 is MNHEY and CDR2 is SVGAGI. V was pared by 3 bases and J by 1 base, with 7 bases between. The CDR3 protein is CASSYQGSGNTIYF. Here the CDR3 DNA reads TGTGCCAGCAGTTATCAGGGTTCTGGAAACACCATATATTTT.

J is TRBJ2-5 and V is TRBV6-1; TRBD2 matches 8 bases. This CDR3 is 17 amino acids long. In germline, CDR1 is MNHNS, CDR2 SASEGT. J gave up 5 bases and V 3 bases, and 14 bases lay outside the gene matches. The CDR3 protein is CASSEGSGTHTAETQYF. CDR3 coding DNA: TGTGCCAGCAGTGAGGGTAGCGGGACTCACACGGCGGAGACCCAGTACTTC.

The chain joins TRBV13 to TRBJ1-1, with 8 bases that match TRBD1. The germline CDR1 and CDR2 sequences are PRHDT and FYEKMQ (reference sequence). Unmatched junction bases numbered 2, after V lost 0 bases and J lost 5 bases. There are 14 residues in the CDR3. The CDR3 sequence: CASSLGYRGTEAFF. In DNA form, the CDR3 reads TGTGCCAGCAGCTTAGGGTACAGGGGGACTGAAGCTTTCTTT.

The chain joins TRBV6-2 or TRBV6-3 to TRBJ2-6; 10 positions agree with TRBD2. Trimming cost V 5 bases and J 0 bases; bases outside gene matches: 7. There are 18 residues in the CDR3. Germline values: CDR1 MNHEY, CDR2 SVGEGT. DNA of the CDR3: TGTGCCAGCAGTCCCCTAGCGGGGGAATCCTCTGGGGCCAACGTCCTGACTTTC. Protein sequence: CASSPLAGESSGANVLTF.

The genes are TRBV25-1 and TRBJ1-2, with 7 bases matching TRBD1. Germline CDR1 and CDR2: MGHDK and SYGVNS. This CDR3 comprises 16 residues. V lost 3 bases and J lost 5; bases outside the gene matches: 12. The DNA for the CDR3 is TGTGCCAGCAGTGATATCGGATTAGGGGGCTCATATGGCTACACCTTC. Translated: CASSDIGLGGSYGYTF.

The V call is TRBV7-2, the J call TRBJ2-3, with TRBD2 matching 7 bases. The CDR3 runs to 15 residues. Trimming took 5 bases from V and 5 from J; bases not matched to a gene: 10. Germline lookup yields CDR1 SGHTA and CDR2 FQGNSA. CDR3 sequence (DNA): TGTGCCAGCAGCCTGGAAGCGGGAAGTGGAGATACGCAGTATTTT. It is translated as CASSLEAGSGDTQYF.

Comment on this clone: Additional DNA sequences in this sample encode the identical CDR3. V and J are TRBV3-1 (or the pseudogene TRBV3-2) and TRBJ2-7; the D is unclear. Deletions cut 1 base from V and 3 bases from J, with 4 bases between. The germline gives CDR1 LGHDT, CDR2 YNNKEL (reference sequence). This CDR3 contains 12 residues. The DNA for the CDR3 is TGTGCCAGCAGCCAAGTCGTCTACGAGCAGTACTTC. Encoded protein: CASSQVVYEQYF.

This chain joins TRBV20-1 and TRBJ2-1, with D perhaps matching TRBD2 (6 bases). CDR1 and CDR2 (germline): DFQATT, SNEGSKA (reference sequence). There are 14 residues in the CDR3. Trimming shortened V by 3 bases and J by 6 bases, and 15 bases separated the two germline ends. For the CDR3, the DNA is TGCAGTGCTAGTAGGCGGGAAGTGGGCAATGAGCAGTTCTTC. Translated: CSASRREVGNEQFF.

The chain joins TRBV19 to TRBJ1-1, with TRBD1 matching 8 bases. Per the germline V gene, CDR1 is LNHDA and CDR2 is SQIVND (reference sequence). This CDR3 is built from 15 residues. J was trimmed by 2 bases and V by 3 bases; bases with no gene match: 5. CDR3: CASSIGQGGNTEAFF. The CDR3 DNA reads as TGTGCCAGTAGTATTGGACAGGGAGGTAACACTGAAGCTTTCTTT.

The table lists this clone with a few counts. The chain recombines TRBV7-9 with TRBJ1-1, with a possible D match to TRBD1 (6 bases). Deletions cut 5 bases from V and 1 base from J, with 11 bases between. The CDR3 has 14 residues. Germline assignment: CDR1 SEHNR and CDR2 FQNEAQ (reference sequence). Here the CDR3 reads CASSAGTPNTEAFF. The CDR3 DNA follows: TGTGCCAGCAGCGCCGGGACACCGAACACTGAAGCTTTCTTT.

The rearrangement joins TRBV19 to TRBJ2-2; TRBD2 aligns across 8 bases. V trimming: 7 bases; J trimming: 4 bases; junction bases outside the gene matches: 8. The CDR3 runs 15 residues. Germline-derived CDR1 and CDR2 are LNHDA and SQIVND (reference sequence). In DNA form, the CDR3 reads TGTGCCAGTAACCCAGGGACTAGGATCACCGGGGAGCTGTTTTTT. It codes for CASNPGTRITGELFF.

V usage is TRBV5-5 and J usage is TRBJ1-5; D gene uncertain. CDR1 is SGHKS, CDR2 YYEKEE, per germline (reference sequence). Trimming removed 5 bases at V and 0 bases at J, with 12 bases between. The CDR3 totals 15 residues. CDR3 DNA sequence: TGTGCCAGCAGTGAAACGGGGAATAGCAATCAGCCCCAGCATTTT. Translating gives CASSETGNSNQPQHF.

V gene TRBV5-1 combines with J gene TRBJ2-1, with D perhaps TRBD2 (6 bases). The CDR3 is 17 amino acids. V lost 4 bases and J lost 1, with 18 bases in between. The germline CDR1 and CDR2 sequences are SGHRS and YFSETQ. The CDR3 protein is CASSGGPLARSYNEQFF. The CDR3, as DNA: TGCGCCAGCAGCGGGGGACCCCTAGCGCGGTCCTACAATGAGCAGTTCTTC.

J is TRBJ1-1 and V is TRBV7-9; no clear D gene. This CDR3 comprises 14 residues. Trimming took 2 bases from V and 7 from J, leaving 14 bases between them. Germline CDR1 reads SEHNR; CDR2 reads FQNEAQ (reference sequence). The CDR3: CASSLYSGSGEAFF. The CDR3, as DNA: TGTGCCAGCAGCTTATATTCGGGTAGTGGTGAAGCTTTCTTT.

The chain employs TRBV4-3 and TRBJ1-6; D is perhaps TRBD1 (5 bases). The germline CDR1 and CDR2 sequences are LGHNA and YSLEER. The V end was cut by 3 bases, the J end by 8 bases, with 11 bases between. This CDR3 region has 14 residues. The CDR3 region has the DNA TGCGCCAGCAGCCATGATGTCAGGGATTCACCCCTCCACTTT. Protein product: CASSHDVRDSPLHF.

The chain joins TRBV6-5 to TRBJ1-1; 8 bases fit TRBD1. Germline CDR1 reads MNHEY; CDR2 reads SVGAGI. The length of the CDR3 is 14 residues. V lost 5 bases, J lost 5 bases, and 7 bases stayed unmatched. This CDR3 is CASSQDRERTEAFF. The CDR3 DNA follows: TGTGCCAGCAGTCAGGACAGGGAGCGAACTGAAGCTTTCTTT.

V is TRBV28 and J is TRBJ2-5; 8 bases fit TRBD2. The germline V gene has CDR1 MDHEN and CDR2 SYDVKM. V lost 7 bases and J lost 5; bases outside the gene matches: 6. The CDR3 has 13 amino acids. The CDR3: CASTAGGRETQYF. CDR3 in DNA: TGTGCCAGCACGGCGGGAGGTCGGGAGACCCAGTACTTC.

V and J are TRBV7-2 and TRBJ2-7; 8 bases align to TRBD2. V was clipped by 0 bases and J by 0 bases; unmatched bases: 4. Germline CDR1 reads SGHTA; CDR2 reads FQGNSA. This CDR3 has 16 amino acids. The CDR3 spells CASSLAASGPSYEQYF. CDR3 coding DNA: TGTGCCAGCAGCTTAGCGGCTAGCGGGCCCTCCTACGAGCAGTACTTC.